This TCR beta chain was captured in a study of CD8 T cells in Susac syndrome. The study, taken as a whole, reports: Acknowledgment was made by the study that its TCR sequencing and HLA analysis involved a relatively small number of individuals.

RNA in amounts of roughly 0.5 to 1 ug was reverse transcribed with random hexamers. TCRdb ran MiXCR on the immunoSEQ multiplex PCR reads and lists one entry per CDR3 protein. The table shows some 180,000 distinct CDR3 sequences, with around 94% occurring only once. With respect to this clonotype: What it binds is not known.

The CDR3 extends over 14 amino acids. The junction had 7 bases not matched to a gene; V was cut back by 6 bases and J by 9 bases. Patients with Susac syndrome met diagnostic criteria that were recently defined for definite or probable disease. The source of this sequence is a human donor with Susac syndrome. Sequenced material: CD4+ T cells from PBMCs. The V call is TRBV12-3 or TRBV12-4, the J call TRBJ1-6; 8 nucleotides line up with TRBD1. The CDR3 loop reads CASSPTGDSSPLHF. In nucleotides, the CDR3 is TGTGCCAGCAGCCCGACAGGGGATAGTTCACCCCTCCACTTT.